The T cell receptor (beta chain) described here comes from a study of T cell repertoires in cytomegalovirus infection. Study background: Based on public TCR beta signatures, there were indications of CMV infection and of a matching HLA type. The study's findings and limits: Summed public TCR beta family frequency identified CMV carriers bearing the relevant HLA. The ex vivo response showed dominance by HLA-C-restricted CMV-specific TCR beta clonotypes.

TCRdb reanalysed the reads using MiXCR and keeps one entry per CDR3 protein. Of approximately 250,000 distinct CDR3 sequences listed, 9% to 15% are singletons. Points on this clonotype: Its antigen is undetermined.

This CDR3 has 15 residues. Germline V gives CDR1 LGHDT, CDR2 YNNKEL (reference sequence). Trimming shortened V by 1 base and J by 8 bases, and 12 bases separated the two germline ends. Sequences were obtained from PBMCs. The V gene is TRBV3-1, the J gene TRBJ1-6; no definite D call. This sequence was found in a human donor in good health (CMV status not recorded). Some clones in this sample may be carry-over from other donors' samples. CDR3 nucleotide sequence: TGTGCCAGCAGCCAAGGTCTGGGGAAGGATTCACCCCTCCACTTT. It specifies CASSQGLGKDSPLHF.